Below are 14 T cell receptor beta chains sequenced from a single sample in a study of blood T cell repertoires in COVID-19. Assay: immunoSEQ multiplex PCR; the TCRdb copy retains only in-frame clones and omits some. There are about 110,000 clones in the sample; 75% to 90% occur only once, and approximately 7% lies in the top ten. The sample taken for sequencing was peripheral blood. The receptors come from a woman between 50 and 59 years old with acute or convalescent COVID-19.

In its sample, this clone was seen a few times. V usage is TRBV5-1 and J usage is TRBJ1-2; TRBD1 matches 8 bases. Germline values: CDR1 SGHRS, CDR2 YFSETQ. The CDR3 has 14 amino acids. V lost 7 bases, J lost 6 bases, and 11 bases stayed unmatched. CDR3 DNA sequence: TGCGCCAGCTCCCAGGGGGCTGGCCGAAATGGCTACACCTTC. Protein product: CASSQGAGRNGYTF.

The CDR3 region has the DNA TGTGCCAGTAGTATAGTGGGGGCCACAGATACGCAGTATTTT. Protein: CASSIVGATDTQYF. The chain uses TRBV19 and TRBJ2-3, with D perhaps matching TRBD1 (6 bases). Between the trimmed V and J ends, which lost 1 base and 2 bases, there was a span of 7 bases. The CDR3 has 14 residues. CDR1 is LNHDA and CDR2 is SQIVND in the germline V gene (reference sequence).

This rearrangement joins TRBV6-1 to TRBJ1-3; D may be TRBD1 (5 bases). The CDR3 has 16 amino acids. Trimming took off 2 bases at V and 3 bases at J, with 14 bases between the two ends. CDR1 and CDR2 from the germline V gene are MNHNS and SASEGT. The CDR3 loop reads CASSERSRVSGNTIYF. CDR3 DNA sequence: TGTGCCAGCAGTGAACGGAGCAGGGTCAGTGGAAACACCATATATTTT.

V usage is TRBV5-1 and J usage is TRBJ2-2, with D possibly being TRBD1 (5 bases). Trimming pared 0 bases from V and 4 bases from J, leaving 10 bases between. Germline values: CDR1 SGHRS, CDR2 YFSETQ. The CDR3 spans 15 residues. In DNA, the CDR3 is TGCGCCAGCAGCTTGGAGGGGTGGAGCACCGGGGAGCTGTTTTTT. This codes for CASSLEGWSTGELFF.

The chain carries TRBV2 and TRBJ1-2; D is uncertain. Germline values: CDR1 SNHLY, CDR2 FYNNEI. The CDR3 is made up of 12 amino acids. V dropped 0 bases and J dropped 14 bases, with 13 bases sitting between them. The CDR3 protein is CASSEALPPRTF. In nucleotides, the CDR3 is TGTGCCAGCAGTGAAGCGCTCCCCCCGAGGACCTTC.

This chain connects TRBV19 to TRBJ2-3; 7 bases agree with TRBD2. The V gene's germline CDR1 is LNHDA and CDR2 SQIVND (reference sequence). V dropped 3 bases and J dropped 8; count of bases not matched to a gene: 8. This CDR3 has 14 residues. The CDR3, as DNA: TGTGCCAGTAGTATCAAAACTGGGAGGGGTACGCAGTATTTT. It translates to CASSIKTGRGTQYF.

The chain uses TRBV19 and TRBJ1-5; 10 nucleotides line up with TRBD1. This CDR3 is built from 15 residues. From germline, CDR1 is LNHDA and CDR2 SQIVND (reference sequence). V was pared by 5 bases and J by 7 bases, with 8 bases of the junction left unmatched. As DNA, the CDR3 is TGTGCCAGTAGTGGGACAGGGGCGTCAGGGCAGCCCCAGCATTTT. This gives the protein CASSGTGASGQPQHF.

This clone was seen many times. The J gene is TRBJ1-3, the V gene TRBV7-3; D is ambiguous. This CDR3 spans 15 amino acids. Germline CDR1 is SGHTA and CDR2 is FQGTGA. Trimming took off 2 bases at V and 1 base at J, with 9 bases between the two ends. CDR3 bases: TGTGCCAGCAGCTTAGGAAGGAGTTCTGGAAACACCATATATTTT. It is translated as CASSLGRSSGNTIYF.

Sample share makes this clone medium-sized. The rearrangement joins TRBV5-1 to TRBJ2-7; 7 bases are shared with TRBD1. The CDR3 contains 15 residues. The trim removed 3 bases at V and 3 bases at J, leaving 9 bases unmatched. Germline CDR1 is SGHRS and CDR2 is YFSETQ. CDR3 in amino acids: CASSSGTDDDYEQYF. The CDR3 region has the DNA TGCGCCAGCAGCTCGGGGACAGACGATGACTACGAGCAGTACTTC.

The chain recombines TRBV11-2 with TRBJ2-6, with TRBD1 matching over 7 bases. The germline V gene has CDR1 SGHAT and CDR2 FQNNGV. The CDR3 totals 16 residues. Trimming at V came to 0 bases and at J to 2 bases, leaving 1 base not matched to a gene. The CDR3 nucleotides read TGTGCCAGCAGCTTAGATCAGGGGGCTGGGGCCAACGTCCTGACTTTC. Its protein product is CASSLDQGAGANVLTF. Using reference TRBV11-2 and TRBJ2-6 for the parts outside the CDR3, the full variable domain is EAGVAQSPRYKIIEKRQSVAFWCNPISGHATLYWYQQILGQGPKLLIQFQNNGVVDDSQLPKDRFSAERLKGVDSTLKIQPAKLEDSAVYLCASSLDQGAGANVLTFGAGSRLTVL.

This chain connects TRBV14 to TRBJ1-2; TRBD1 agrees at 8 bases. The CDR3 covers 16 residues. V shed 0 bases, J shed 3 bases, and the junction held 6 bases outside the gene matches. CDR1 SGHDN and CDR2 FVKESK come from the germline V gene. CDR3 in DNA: TGTGCCAGCAGCCAAGAGCCGACAGGGGCCTACTATGGCTACACCTTC. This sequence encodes CASSQEPTGAYYGYTF.

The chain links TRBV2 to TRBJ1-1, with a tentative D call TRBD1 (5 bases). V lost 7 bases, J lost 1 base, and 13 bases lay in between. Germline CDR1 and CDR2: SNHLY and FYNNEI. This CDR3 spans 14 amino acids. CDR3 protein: CASTPVGGNTEAFF. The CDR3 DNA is TGTGCCAGCACCCCGGTGGGGGGGAACACTGAAGCTTTCTTT.

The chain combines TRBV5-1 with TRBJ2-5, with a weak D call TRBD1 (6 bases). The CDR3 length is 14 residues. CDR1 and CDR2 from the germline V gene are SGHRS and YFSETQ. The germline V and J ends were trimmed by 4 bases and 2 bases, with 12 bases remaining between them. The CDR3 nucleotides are TGCGCCAGCAGCCAGGGGACGGAGCAAGAGACCCAGTACTTC. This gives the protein CASSQGTEQETQYF.

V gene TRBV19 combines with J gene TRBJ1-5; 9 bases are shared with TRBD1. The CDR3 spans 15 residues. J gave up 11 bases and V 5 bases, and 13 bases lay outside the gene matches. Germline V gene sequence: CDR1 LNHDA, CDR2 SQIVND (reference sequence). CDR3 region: CASSATPGQGMAQHF. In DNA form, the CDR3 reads TGTGCCAGTAGTGCGACCCCGGGACAGGGTATGGCCCAGCATTTT.